This is a list of T cell receptor beta chains from one sample in a study of control samples from healthy donors and cancer patients. Using immunoSEQ multiplex PCR, the repertoire was profiled, and TCRdb retains in-frame clones only, with some absent. The table lists about 150,000 clones, roughly 94% of them singletons, with 8.5% in the top ten. What was sequenced was blood. These receptors were collected from a middle-aged woman in good health. Each CDR3 is given without its conserved first and last residue. Rows give clone size only sometimes, using once, few, many, or a class for an expanded clone.

v_gene: TRBV9
abundance: once
j_gene: TRBJ2-1
CDR3aa: ASSVGLAGAQDEQF

v_gene: TRBV5-1
abundance: -
j_gene: TRBJ1-4
CDR3aa: ASSFDRGQEKLF

v_gene: TRBV9
abundance: -
j_gene: TRBJ2-6
CDR3aa: ASSAYSGANVLT

v_gene: TRBV6-2/TRBV6-3
abundance: -
j_gene: TRBJ1-2
CDR3aa: ASSSLDRGRVDGYT

v_gene: TRBV20-1
abundance: -
j_gene: TRBJ2-7
CDR3aa: SASFPQGEQY

v_gene: TRBV7-9
abundance: -
j_gene: TRBJ2-3
CDR3aa: ASSLRGDADTQY

v_gene: TRBV11-2
abundance: -
j_gene: TRBJ1-2
CDR3aa: ASSPSAPQGFGGYT

v_gene: TRBV28
abundance: -
j_gene: TRBJ2-7
CDR3aa: ASRDSTYEQY

v_gene: TRBV6-5
abundance: -
j_gene: TRBJ1-2
CDR3aa: ASRPGNYGYT

v_gene: TRBV6-6
abundance: -
j_gene: TRBJ2-7
CDR3aa: ASSFRKGTYEQY

v_gene: TRBV4-1
abundance: -
j_gene: TRBJ2-3
CDR3aa: ASSQPVRRDTQY

v_gene: TRBV9
abundance: -
j_gene: TRBJ1-1
CDR3aa: ASSPRTGGLFTEAF

v_gene: TRBV7-2
abundance: -
j_gene: TRBJ1-3
CDR3aa: ASSLGGLPLSGNTIY

v_gene: TRBV7-2
abundance: once
j_gene: TRBJ2-4
CDR3aa: ASSADLAKNIQY

v_gene: TRBV6-5
abundance: -
j_gene: TRBJ1-5
CDR3aa: ASSQDRAYQPQH

v_gene: TRBV3-1/TRBV3-2
abundance: -
j_gene: TRBJ2-3
CDR3aa: ASSQKGLATDTQY

v_gene: TRBV7-2
abundance: -
j_gene: TRBJ1-6
CDR3aa: ASSFGTGGRSPLH

v_gene: TRBV2
abundance: once
j_gene: TRBJ1-2
CDR3aa: ASSEDGSYGYT

v_gene: TRBV12-5
abundance: -
j_gene: TRBJ1-5
CDR3aa: ASGPTGYQPQH

v_gene: TRBV4-3
abundance: -
j_gene: TRBJ2-7
CDR3aa: ASSQALGPSSYEQY

v_gene: TRBV6-2/TRBV6-3
abundance: -
j_gene: TRBJ2-3
CDR3aa: ASSYSSTDTQY

v_gene: TRBV4-1
abundance: -
j_gene: TRBJ1-2
CDR3aa: ASSQGGLPQGNYGYT

v_gene: TRBV30
abundance: -
j_gene: TRBJ2-3
CDR3aa: AWSVTSGSGTQY

v_gene: TRBV11-3
abundance: -
j_gene: TRBJ2-1
CDR3aa: ASSSQLGKQF

v_gene: TRBV4-1
abundance: -
j_gene: TRBJ1-4
CDR3aa: ASSPEPDGATNEKLF

v_gene: TRBV12-5
abundance: -
j_gene: TRBJ1-5
CDR3aa: ASGLGKYSNQPQH

v_gene: TRBV7-9
abundance: -
j_gene: TRBJ2-5
CDR3aa: ASRPGGLGETQY

v_gene: TRBV6-5
abundance: once
j_gene: TRBJ2-1
CDR3aa: ASSPWRRDNEQF

v_gene: TRBV10-2
abundance: -
j_gene: TRBJ1-5
CDR3aa: ASSQDGAVNQPQH

v_gene: TRBV11-3
abundance: -
j_gene: TRBJ2-5
CDR3aa: ASSGTGGETQY

v_gene: TRBV7-2
abundance: -
j_gene: TRBJ2-7
CDR3aa: ASSLAGTHEQY

v_gene: TRBV6-5
abundance: -
j_gene: TRBJ1-6
CDR3aa: ASSKPGHRGSPLH

v_gene: TRBV20-1
abundance: -
j_gene: TRBJ2-5
CDR3aa: SAGNQETQY

v_gene: TRBV6-1
abundance: -
j_gene: TRBJ2-1
CDR3aa: ASSAYTGTSGTEQF

v_gene: TRBV9
abundance: -
j_gene: TRBJ1-2
CDR3aa: ASSVGSPGQSYGYT

v_gene: TRBV20-1
abundance: -
j_gene: TRBJ1-1
CDR3aa: SASQGSNTEAF

v_gene: TRBV10-3
abundance: -
j_gene: TRBJ1-5
CDR3aa: AISEGPEDQAQH

v_gene: TRBV7-9
abundance: -
j_gene: TRBJ1-3
CDR3aa: ASSPGMSTAIY

v_gene: TRBV12-3/TRBV12-4
abundance: -
j_gene: TRBJ1-3
CDR3aa: ASRFSSGNTIY

v_gene: TRBV3-1/TRBV3-2
abundance: -
j_gene: TRBJ2-3
CDR3aa: ASSQGWDRADTQY

v_gene: TRBV19
abundance: -
j_gene: TRBJ1-1
CDR3aa: ASSIRGTEAF

v_gene: TRBV9
abundance: -
j_gene: TRBJ2-7
CDR3aa: ASSVGDRRYEQY

v_gene: TRBV4-3
abundance: -
j_gene: TRBJ1-2
CDR3aa: ASSQASGRKYGYT

v_gene: TRBV5-1
abundance: -
j_gene: TRBJ1-1
CDR3aa: ASSLDGPNTEAF

v_gene: TRBV6-1
abundance: once
j_gene: TRBJ2-7
CDR3aa: ASSDSTYYEQY

v_gene: TRBV6-5
abundance: -
j_gene: TRBJ2-2
CDR3aa: ASSPGLARTGELF

v_gene: TRBV11-2
abundance: -
j_gene: TRBJ2-5
CDR3aa: ASSLDRDVETQY

v_gene: TRBV4-3
abundance: -
j_gene: TRBJ1-2
CDR3aa: ASSHNGGNYGYT

v_gene: TRBV21-1
abundance: -
j_gene: TRBJ1-6
CDR3aa: ASSKVSSNSPLH

v_gene: TRBV19
abundance: -
j_gene: TRBJ2-7
CDR3aa: ASSISGTQNTYEQY

v_gene: TRBV9
abundance: -
j_gene: TRBJ1-1
CDR3aa: ASSVVGTRASEAF

v_gene: TRBV15
abundance: -
j_gene: TRBJ2-6
CDR3aa: ATSRDRSSYSGANVLT